The entry below describes one T cell receptor (beta chain). This sample is part of a study of blood T cell repertoires in COVID-19. The CDR3 totals 15 residues. V lost 4 bases and J lost 5, with 16 bases in between. Germline loops: CDR1 SGHDT, CDR2 YYEEEE. The assay was immunoSEQ multiplex PCR, and TCRdb's table has in-frame clones only and misses some. The sample gives approximately 390,000 clones, about 87% of which show up once; around 9.3% is in the top ten. Sequences were obtained from PBMCs or T cells enriched from blood (not recorded which). This rearrangement joins TRBV5-6 to TRBJ1-5, with no clear D. The source is a woman aged 45-60 years who had recovered from COVID-19. CDR3 amino acids: CASSLRGMNYQPQHF. Here the CDR3 DNA reads TGTGCCAGCAGCCTCCGGGGTATGAACTATCAGCCCCAGCATTTT.